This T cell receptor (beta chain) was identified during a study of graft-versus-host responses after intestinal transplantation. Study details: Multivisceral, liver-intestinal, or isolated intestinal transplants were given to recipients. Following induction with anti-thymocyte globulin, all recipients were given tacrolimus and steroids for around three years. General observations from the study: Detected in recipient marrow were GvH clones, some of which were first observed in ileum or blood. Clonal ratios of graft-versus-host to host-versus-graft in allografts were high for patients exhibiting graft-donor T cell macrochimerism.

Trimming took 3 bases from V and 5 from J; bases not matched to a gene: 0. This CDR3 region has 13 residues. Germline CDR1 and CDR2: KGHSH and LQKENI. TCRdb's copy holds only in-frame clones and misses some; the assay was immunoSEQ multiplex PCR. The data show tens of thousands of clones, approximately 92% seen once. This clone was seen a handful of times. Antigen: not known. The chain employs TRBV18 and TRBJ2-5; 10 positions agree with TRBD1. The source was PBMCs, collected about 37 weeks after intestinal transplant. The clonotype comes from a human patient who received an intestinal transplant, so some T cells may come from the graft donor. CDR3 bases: TGTGCCAGCTCACCGGGACAGGGGGAGACCCAGTACTTC. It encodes CASSPGQGETQYF.